The next 32 T cell receptor beta chains were all read from a single sample in a study of blood T cell repertoires in COVID-19. The data were produced by immunoSEQ multiplex PCR, yet TCRdb's version contains in-frame clones alone and is incomplete. The data show about 120,000 clones, around 76% seen once. The source material was peripheral blood. These receptors came from a man aged 55-75 years with acute or convalescent COVID-19.

CDR3 nucleotide sequence: TGTGCCAGCGAAAAACTAGCGGGTGTATATCAGTACTTC. It is translated as CASEKLAGVYQYF. The chain combines TRBV2 with TRBJ2-4; TRBD2 matches 9 bases. Germline CDR1 SNHLY, CDR2 FYNNEI. The CDR3 totals 13 residues. The V segment lost 8 bases and the J segment 12 bases; nucleotides outside the gene matches: 11.

Here the CDR3 DNA reads TGTGCTAGTGGTTTGGTACCTCTCTTGGCGGGGAGAACTGGAAACACCATATATTTT. It is translated as CASGLVPLLAGRTGNTIYF. This chain joins TRBV12-5 and TRBJ1-3; D is unresolved. Germline values: CDR1 LGHNT, CDR2 FRNRAP. V lost 0 bases and J lost 2, with 20 bases in between. The CDR3 sequence is 19 residues long.

Only a few counts were recorded for this clone. The chain has TRBV6-5 and TRBJ1-1, with 7 bases aligning to TRBD1. The trim removed 6 bases at V and 10 bases at J, leaving 8 bases unmatched. This CDR3 contains 12 residues. Germline values: CDR1 MNHEY, CDR2 SVGAGI. In DNA form, the CDR3 reads TGTGCCAGCAGCCGACAGGGAGATACAGCTTTCTTT. This translates into CASSRQGDTAFF.

The V call is TRBV4-1, the J call TRBJ1-2, with a weak D call TRBD1 (6 bases). The CDR3 totals 14 residues. Germline CDR1 and CDR2: MGHRA and YSYEKL. The V and J ends lost 3 bases and 8 bases respectively, with 16 bases between them. CDR3 DNA sequence: TGCGCCAGCAGCCATCCACTCACCGACAGGGGCTACACCTTC. Translated: CASSHPLTDRGYTF.

This clone occurred a few times. The V gene is TRBV7-2, the J gene TRBJ2-2, with 7 bases identical to TRBD2. V was pared by 5 bases and J by 4 bases, with 7 bases of the junction left unmatched. The germline V gene encodes CDR1 SGHTA and CDR2 FQGNSA. This CDR3 spans 15 amino acids. The DNA of the CDR3 is TGTGCCAGCAGCGCTGTTTCGGGGGGCACCGGGGAGCTGTTTTTT. Its protein is CASSAVSGGTGELFF. Filled out from reference TRBV7-2 and TRBJ2-2, the complete variable domain reads GAGVSQSPSNKVTEKGKDVELRCDPISGHTALYWYRQSLGQGLEFLIYFQGNSAPDKSGLPSDRFSAERTGGSVSTLTIQRTQQEDSAVYLCASSAVSGGTGELFFGEGSRLTVL.

V is TRBV15 and J is TRBJ1-3; possible D gene TRBD1, 5 bases. Germline assignment: CDR1 LNHNV and CDR2 YYDKDF (reference sequence). V was cut by 5 bases and J by 0 bases, with 20 bases left in between. This CDR3 is 18 amino acids long. CDR3 DNA sequence: TGTGCCACCAGCCCAGAAGGGGTGGGGCGTTCCTCTGGAAACACCATATATTTT. This gives the protein CATSPEGVGRSSGNTIYF.

The chain combines TRBV2 with TRBJ1-1, with D unclear. The length of the CDR3 is 13 residues. Germline-derived CDR1 and CDR2 are SNHLY and FYNNEI. Trimming stripped 6 bases from V and 4 bases from J, with 12 bases between. Here the CDR3 DNA reads TGTGCCAGCAGGTCTACAGCGGGCACTGAAGCTTTCTTT. Its protein is CASRSTAGTEAFF.

The chain joins TRBV29-1 to TRBJ2-1; 13 positions agree with TRBD2. Germline V gene sequence: CDR1 SQVTM, CDR2 ANQGSEA. CDR3 length: 15 residues. The V and J ends lost 4 bases and 1 base, in that order; junction bases with no gene match: 1. CDR3 region: CSVVLAGGSYNEQFF. The CDR3, as DNA: TGCAGCGTTGTACTAGCGGGAGGGTCCTACAATGAGCAGTTCTTC.

This clone was recorded once. The V and J genes are TRBV5-1 and TRBJ1-2; perhaps TRBD1 as D (6 bases). The CDR3 spans 16 residues. V lost 4 bases to trimming and J lost 1 base, with 17 bases between them. Germline lookup yields CDR1 SGHRS and CDR2 YFSETQ. The chain's CDR3 is CASSPGQLGGNYGYTF. CDR3 nucleotides: TGCGCCAGCAGCCCGGGACAACTAGGAGGTAACTATGGCTACACCTTC.

The chain employs TRBV10-3 and TRBJ1-2; perhaps TRBD1 as D (6 bases). Germline lookup yields CDR1 ENHRY and CDR2 SYGVKD. Trimming took 3 bases from V and 5 from J, leaving 10 bases between them. There are 13 residues in the CDR3. CDR3: CAISDGRGYGYTF. In nucleotides, the CDR3 is TGTGCCATCAGTGACGGCAGGGGTTATGGCTACACCTTC.

This clone was observed a few times. The genes are TRBV11-2 and TRBJ1-4; 10 positions agree with TRBD1. Germline V gene sequence: CDR1 SGHAT, CDR2 FQNNGV. The ends lost 11 bases at V and 10 bases at J; junction bases unmatched: 16. This CDR3 has 15 residues. In nucleotides, the CDR3 is TGTGCCGGGACATTTCCGGGACAGGGGAGTGGAAAACTGTTTTTT. It codes for CAGTFPGQGSGKLFF.

The genes are TRBV5-1 and TRBJ1-1, with TRBD1 matching over 8 bases. V shed 1 base and J 5 bases; nucleotides not matched to a gene: 7. This CDR3 is 15 amino acids long. In germline, CDR1 is SGHRS, CDR2 YFSETQ. Here the CDR3 reads CASSLFSQGVTEAFF. CDR3 sequence (DNA): TGCGCCAGCAGCTTGTTTTCACAGGGGGTAACTGAAGCTTTCTTT.

This clone was seen a single time. The chain carries TRBV7-2 and TRBJ2-1; 7 bases fit TRBD2. CDR3 length: 14 residues. Germline trimming cut 5 bases from V and 9 bases from J; bases unmatched to any gene: 10. Per the germline V gene, CDR1 is SGHTA and CDR2 is FQGNSA. The CDR3 loop is CASSPPGTNAEQFF. DNA of the CDR3: TGTGCCAGCAGCCCGCCCGGGACTAACGCTGAGCAGTTCTTC. The full variable domain, its missing parts supplied by reference TRBV7-2 and TRBJ2-1, is GAGVSQSPSNKVTEKGKDVELRCDPISGHTALYWYRQSLGQGLEFLIYFQGNSAPDKSGLPSDRFSAERTGGSVSTLTIQRTQQEDSAVYLCASSPPGTNAEQFFGPGTRLTVL.

The rearrangement joins TRBV19 to TRBJ1-1; TRBD1 matches at 7 bases. Germline V lookup: CDR1 LNHDA, CDR2 SQIVND (reference sequence). This CDR3 is built from 14 residues. J gave up 4 bases and V 6 bases, and 8 bases lay outside the gene matches. DNA for the CDR3: TGTGCCAGTAGGAGCGACAGGGTTGGCACTGAAGCTTTCTTT. Its protein product is CASRSDRVGTEAFF.

Only one count was recorded for this clone. This chain connects TRBV11-2 to TRBJ1-2; 7 nucleotides align to TRBD1. J gave up 8 bases and V 1 base, and 7 bases lay outside the gene matches. The CDR3 totals 14 residues. Germline CDR1 is SGHAT and CDR2 is FQNNGV. CDR3 bases: TGTGCCAGCAGCTTAGGGCGAAAGGGGGCGGGCTACACCTTC. Amino acid sequence: CASSLGRKGAGYTF.

This clone came up a few times. This chain connects TRBV19 to TRBJ2-1, with 9 bases matching TRBD1. The CDR3 contains 11 residues. V shed 7 bases and J 14 bases; nucleotides not matched to a gene: 6. The germline gives CDR1 LNHDA, CDR2 SQIVND (reference sequence). CDR3 residues: CASTPGQGKFF. The CDR3 DNA follows: TGTGCCAGTACCCCCGGACAGGGGAAGTTCTTC.

This chain connects TRBV10-3 to TRBJ1-6, with 7 bases matching TRBD1. CDR1 and CDR2 (germline): ENHRY, SYGVKD. This CDR3 has 16 residues. V lost 2 bases, J lost 3 bases, and 4 bases stayed unmatched. This CDR3 is CAISEGTVFYNSPLHF. Here the CDR3 DNA reads TGTGCCATCAGTGAGGGGACAGTTTTCTATAATTCACCCCTCCACTTT.

This chain uses TRBV5-1 with TRBJ1-5; D call uncertain. Deletions cut 0 bases from V and 6 bases from J, with 4 bases between. Germline V lookup: CDR1 SGHRS, CDR2 YFSETQ. This CDR3 comprises 12 residues. The CDR3 bases are TGCGCCAGCAGCTTGGACGGTCAGCCCCAGCATTTT. Translated: CASSLDGQPQHF.

This clone has only a few counts. This chain links TRBV11-2 with TRBJ2-5; 7 bases are a match to TRBD2. Germline V gene data show CDR1 as SGHAT and CDR2 as FQNNGV. The CDR3 is 19 amino acids. With V trimmed by 2 bases and J by 4 bases, 19 bases remained unmatched. The CDR3 DNA is TGTGCCAGCAGCTTAATCACGGGAGGCGGTTCTCCCCAGTTAGAGACCCAGTACTTC. This encodes CASSLITGGGSPQLETQYF.

The count of this clone is one. This rearrangement joins TRBV5-1 to TRBJ2-2; 7 bases are a match to TRBD1. Trimming at V came to 5 bases and at J to 3 bases, leaving 7 bases not matched to a gene. The germline CDR1 and CDR2 sequences are SGHRS and YFSETQ. The CDR3 spans 15 residues. CDR3 residues: CASSQYDRDTGELFF. CDR3 sequence (DNA): TGCGCCAGCAGTCAGTACGACAGGGACACCGGGGAGCTGTTTTTT. The entire variable domain, with the rest obtained from reference TRBV5-1 and TRBJ2-2, is as follows: KAGVTQTPRYLIKTRGQQVTLSCSPISGHRSVSWYQQTPGQGLQFLFEYFSETQRNKGNFPGRFSGRQFSNSRSEMNVSTLELGDSALYLCASSQYDRDTGELFFGEGSRLTVL.

The sample holds one count of this clone. This chain joins TRBV29-1 and TRBJ2-1; 9 bases match TRBD1. The CDR3 loop spans 12 amino acids. V was pared by 6 bases and J by 9 bases, with 6 bases of the junction left unmatched. The germline gives CDR1 SQVTM, CDR2 ANQGSEA. The CDR3 region is CSVQGAVSEQFF. The DNA for the CDR3 is TGCAGCGTACAGGGGGCAGTTAGTGAGCAGTTCTTC.

The sample holds a few counts of this clone. Here the CDR3 reads CATSRPQGTDTQYF. CDR3 nucleotides: TGTGCCACCAGCAGACCACAGGGGACAGATACGCAGTATTTT. V and J are TRBV15 and TRBJ2-3, with 7 bases fitting TRBD1. After removal of 2 bases from V and 3 bases from J, the junction contained 2 bases not matched to a gene. The CDR3 has 14 amino acids. The germline gives CDR1 LNHNV, CDR2 YYDKDF (reference sequence). The complete variable domain, with remaining parts taken from reference TRBV15 and TRBJ2-3, reads DAMVIQNPRYQVTQFGKPVTLSCSQTLNHNVMYWYQQKSSQAPKLLFHYYDKDFNNEADTPDNFQSRRPNTSFCFLDIRSPGLGDTAMYLCATSRPQGTDTQYFGPGTRLTVL.

V usage is TRBV13 and J usage is TRBJ2-2; no definite D call. Germline CDR1 is PRHDT and CDR2 is FYEKMQ (reference sequence). Trimming removed 0 bases at V and 2 bases at J, with 10 bases between. This CDR3 is built from 16 residues. CDR3 residues: CASSLGGRANTGELFF. Written as DNA, the CDR3 is TGTGCCAGCAGCTTAGGGGGCAGAGCAAACACCGGGGAGCTGTTTTTT.

V usage is TRBV14 and J usage is TRBJ2-7; possible D gene TRBD2, 5 bases. The ends were cut back, 1 base at V and 5 bases at J, with 15 bases in the middle. In germline, CDR1 is SGHDN, CDR2 FVKESK. The CDR3 has 15 residues. As DNA, the CDR3 is TGTGCCAGCAGCCAAGCTCGGGGTTCCGGGCACGAGCAGTACTTC. Its protein is CASSQARGSGHEQYF.

This clone was seen a handful of times. The rearrangement uses TRBV9 and TRBJ2-1, with a possible D match to TRBD2 (5 bases). Germline CDR1 is SGDLS and CDR2 is YYNGEE. Between the trimmed V and J ends, which lost 2 bases and 0 bases, there was a span of 15 bases. The CDR3 covers 17 residues. In nucleotides, the CDR3 is TGTGCCAGCAGCGTCAGTAGGCGGGCCAGCTCCTACAATGAGCAGTTCTTC. Translation gives CASSVSRRASSYNEQFF.

This chain joins TRBV7-9 and TRBJ2-1, with TRBD2 matching 10 bases. The CDR3 consists of 15 residues. Trimming at V came to 5 bases and at J to 3 bases, leaving 4 bases not matched to a gene. Germline CDR1 and CDR2: SEHNR and FQNEAQ (reference sequence). This CDR3 is CASSKTSGNYNEQFF. The CDR3 bases are TGTGCCAGCAGCAAAACTAGCGGGAACTACAATGAGCAGTTCTTC.

The chain couples TRBV25-1 to TRBJ1-1, with D possibly being TRBD1 (6 bases). The V end was cut by 4 bases, the J end by 4 bases, with 16 bases between. CDR3 length: 15 amino acids. CDR1 is MGHDK and CDR2 is SYGVNS in the germline V gene. CDR3 nucleotide sequence: TGTGCCAGCAGTGGAGGGGGGGCTTTACCCACTGAAGCTTTCTTT. It yields the protein CASSGGGALPTEAFF.

This clone has only a few counts. The chain carries TRBV2 and TRBJ2-3, with 9 bases fitting TRBD2. The CDR3 totals 17 residues. Looked up from germline, CDR1 is SNHLY and CDR2 is FYNNEI. J was trimmed by 2 bases and V by 6 bases; bases with no gene match: 12. CDR3: CASRRSGVAGDTDTQYF. CDR3 bases: TGTGCCAGCAGGAGGTCTGGTGTAGCGGGAGACACAGATACGCAGTATTTT.

This chain uses TRBV19 with TRBJ2-7; D may be TRBD2 (6 bases). The CDR3 has 14 amino acids. From germline, CDR1 is LNHDA and CDR2 SQIVND (reference sequence). V lost 1 base to trimming and J lost 6 bases, with 13 bases between them. As DNA, the CDR3 is TGTGCCAGTAGTATAGGAGGACTCGGGGGCGAGCAGTACTTC. Translating gives CASSIGGLGGEQYF.

The CDR3 coding sequence is TGTGCCAGCTCCCCCGACGGTTGGGCAGGTGAGCAGTTCTTC. As protein: CASSPDGWAGEQFF. V is TRBV9 and J is TRBJ2-1, with D hard to call. The V gene lost 7 bases and the J gene lost 9 bases, with 20 bases spanning the gap. This CDR3 contains 14 residues. The germline CDR1 and CDR2 sequences are SGDLS and YYNGEE. The full variable domain, its missing parts supplied by reference TRBV9 and TRBJ2-1, is DSGVTQTPKHLITATGQRVTLRCSPRSGDLSVYWYQQSLDQGLQFLIQYYNGEERAKGNILERFSAQQFPDLHSELNLSSLELGDSALYFCASSPDGWAGEQFFGPGTRLTVL.

This chain joins TRBV11-3 and TRBJ2-7; D remains unclear. Deletions cut 5 bases from V and 5 bases from J, with 7 bases between. The CDR3 is made up of 11 amino acids. Germline CDR1 reads SGHNT; CDR2 reads YENEEA. This CDR3 is CASSREDEQYF. The CDR3 region has the DNA TGTGCCAGCAGCCGAGAGGACGAGCAGTACTTC.

The genes are TRBV3-1 (or the pseudogene TRBV3-2) and TRBJ2-7; tentatively, D is TRBD2 (7 bases). The CDR3 length is 13 residues. Trimming shortened V by 4 bases and J by 7 bases, and 14 bases separated the two germline ends. Germline assignment: CDR1 LGHDT and CDR2 YNNKEL (reference sequence). The CDR3, as DNA: TGTGCCAGCAGCCGTCTAGGGGGAGGGGAGCAGTACTTC. It encodes CASSRLGGGEQYF.